This TCR beta chain was retrieved from a study of OX40 agonist ivuxolimab in advanced cancers. V lost 3 bases, J lost 1 base, and 11 bases lay in between. The CDR3 consists of 15 residues. Germline CDR1 MRHNA, CDR2 SNTAGT. Clones were sequenced by immunoSEQ multiplex PCR, and TCRdb holds only the in-frame ones, with some missing. The sample yields around 90,000 clones, roughly 84% seen once. The specimen was CD4+ or CD8+ T cells sorted from blood, collected in a trial of the OX40 agonist ivuxolimab. The sequence was obtained from an adult with an advanced solid tumor such as melanoma, head and neck, liver or kidney cancer. V usage is TRBV6-4 and J usage is TRBJ2-3, with a weak D call TRBD2 (6 bases). CDR3 DNA: TGTGCCAGCAGTGAGGTGTCGGGGGGCACAGATACGCAGTATTTT. Amino acids: CASSEVSGGTDTQYF.